Each of the 16 T cell receptor beta chains below was sequenced from the same sample in a study of response to subunit inactivated influenza vaccine. One entry per CDR3 protein results from TCRdb running MiXCR on the RT-PCR reads. The sample includes fewer than 550,000 distinct CDR3 sequences, 25% of them seen just once. Here the sequenced sample was CD4+ T cells sorted from PBMCs, taken 5 days after vaccination. The origin of the receptors is a man in his fifties who received an inactivated influenza vaccine.

The genes are TRBV28 and TRBJ2-1, with a tentative D call TRBD1 (6 bases). V was cut by 5 bases and J by 5 bases, with 22 bases left in between. This CDR3 spans 17 amino acids. Germline-derived CDR1 and CDR2 are MDHEN and SYDVKM. CDR3 coding DNA: TGTGCCAGCAGTCCTTGGACAGCACAATACGGGAACAATGAGCAGTTCTTC. It codes for CASSPWTAQYGNNEQFF. The full variable domain, with the rest looked up from reference TRBV28 and TRBJ2-1, is DVKVTQSSRYLVKRTGEKVFLECVQDMDHENMFWYRQDPGLGLRLIYFSYDVKMKEKGDIPEGYSVSREKKERFSLILESASTNQTSMYLCASSPWTAQYGNNEQFFGPGTRLTVL.

This chain connects TRBV12-3 or TRBV12-4 to TRBJ2-3; the match to TRBD2 covers 10 bases. The CDR3 is 16 residues long. Losses at the gene ends were 5 bases for V and 4 bases for J; bases not matched to a gene: 9. The CDR3 here is CASSAPGLALPDTQYF. DNA of the CDR3: TGTGCCAGCAGTGCGCCGGGACTAGCGCTGCCAGATACGCAGTATTTT.

This clonotype came up a few times. The genes are TRBV6-5 and TRBJ2-5, with TRBD1 matching 8 bases. Germline V gives CDR1 MNHEY, CDR2 SVGAGI. The CDR3 is 15 residues long. Germline trimming cut 2 bases from V and 5 bases from J; bases unmatched to any gene: 7. CDR3 amino acids: CASSYVTGAEETQYF. The CDR3 DNA is TGTGCCAGCAGTTACGTGACAGGGGCCGAGGAGACCCAGTACTTC.

The chain uses TRBV2 and TRBJ2-1; D is unresolved. The V end lost 7 bases, the J end lost 3 bases, and 10 bases lay between the germline ends. The length of the CDR3 is 13 residues. From germline, CDR1 is SNHLY and CDR2 FYNNEI. Here the CDR3 reads CASKDGNYNEQFF. The CDR3 DNA is TGTGCCAGCAAGGACGGCAACTACAATGAGCAGTTCTTC.

The sample holds a few counts of this clonotype. This sequence joins TRBV28 and TRBJ2-3; TRBD2 is a possible D gene (6 bases). Germline lookup yields CDR1 MDHEN and CDR2 SYDVKM. This CDR3 spans 14 amino acids. V lost 7 bases and J 5 bases, leaving 16 bases between the germline ends. As DNA, the CDR3 is TGTGCCAGCACCCCGGGGGTGTTTGGAGATACGCAGTATTTT. Protein product: CASTPGVFGDTQYF.

The gene calls are TRBV7-8 and TRBJ2-3; no clear D. The CDR3 is 15 amino acids. With 2 bases removed from V and 2 bases from J, the gap between germline ends came to 11 bases. Per the germline V gene, CDR1 is SGHVS and CDR2 is FQNEAQ. CDR3 residues: CASSLNEVVTDTQYF. Written as DNA, the CDR3 is TGTGCCAGCAGCTTAAATGAAGTAGTCACAGATACGCAGTATTTT.

This clonotype has just a few counts. The genes are TRBV7-2 and TRBJ2-1, with no clear D. This CDR3 is 15 amino acids long. The germline V gene has CDR1 SGHTA and CDR2 FQGNSA. Between the trimmed V and J ends, which lost 4 bases and 0 bases, there was a span of 10 bases. The CDR3 bases are TGTGCCAGCAGCTCTAGAGTAATCTCCTACAATGAGCAGTTCTTC. Its protein is CASSSRVISYNEQFF.

This clonotype was seen a few times. This rearrangement joins TRBV20-1 to TRBJ2-5; the match to TRBD2 covers 8 bases. Germline assignment: CDR1 DFQATT and CDR2 SNEGSKA (reference sequence). With 5 bases clipped from V and 2 bases from J, the junction kept 7 bases outside the gene matches. The CDR3 runs to 14 residues. CDR3 in amino acids: CSAPRGASQETQYF. CDR3 DNA sequence: TGCAGTGCTCCGCGGGGGGCCTCGCAAGAGACCCAGTACTTC.

V gene TRBV18 combines with J gene TRBJ2-7; D unresolved. The CDR3 spans 15 residues. Trimming left V 4 bases short and J 0 bases short, with 13 bases between. CDR1 KGHSH and CDR2 LQKENI come from the germline V gene. The chain's CDR3 is CASSHQTRSSYEQYF. CDR3 nucleotide sequence: TGTGCCAGCTCACACCAGACACGCAGCTCCTACGAGCAGTACTTC.

This clonotype has just a few counts. CDR3 nucleotide sequence: TGTGCCAGCAGTTTATTGGGGACAGGGTATGGCTACACCTTC. It is translated as CASSLLGTGYGYTF. The V call is TRBV27, the J call TRBJ1-2, with 9 nucleotides matching TRBD1. V shed 1 base and J 5 bases; nucleotides not matched to a gene: 2. Germline CDR1 reads MNHEY; CDR2 reads SMNVEV (reference sequence). The CDR3 covers 14 residues.

CDR3 nucleotide sequence: TGTGCCAGCAGTCCCCCGGGACACCGGGACAATGAGCAGTTCTTC. Encoded protein: CASSPPGHRDNEQFF. This rearrangement joins TRBV28 to TRBJ2-1; weak D call: TRBD1 (6 bases). The germline V gene has CDR1 MDHEN and CDR2 SYDVKM. The length of the CDR3 is 15 residues. Trimming took 5 bases from V and 5 from J, leaving 16 bases between them.

This clonotype was found once. This rearrangement joins TRBV10-3 to TRBJ1-6; no definite D call. Per germline, CDR1 ENHRY and CDR2 SYGVKD. This CDR3 contains 13 residues. With 0 bases removed from V and 18 bases from J, the gap between germline ends came to 15 bases. CDR3 loop: CAISESTGPHPHF. DNA of the CDR3: TGTGCCATCAGTGAGTCTACCGGGCCGCATCCCCACTTT.

This clonotype was observed many times. The genes are TRBV6-6 and TRBJ2-7; D ambiguous. Deletions cut 4 bases from V and 5 bases from J, with 12 bases between. The length of the CDR3 is 13 residues. The germline V gene encodes CDR1 MNHNY and CDR2 SVGAGI (reference sequence). As DNA, the CDR3 is TGTGCCAGCAGTTCATCTTACGGCGACGAGCAGTACTTC. This translates into CASSSSYGDEQYF.

In its sample, this clonotype was seen a few times. The CDR3 is CASSRTSGGDHEQYF. The CDR3, as DNA: TGCGCCAGCAGCAGGACTAGCGGGGGGGACCACGAGCAGTACTTC. The gene calls are TRBV5-1 and TRBJ2-7, with 15 bases lining up with TRBD2. Germline V CDR1 and CDR2: SGHRS, YFSETQ. Germline trimming cut 4 bases from V and 5 bases from J; bases unmatched to any gene: 4. The length of the CDR3 is 15 residues.

This clonotype was recorded a few times. The CDR3 bases are TGTGCCAGCAGCTTAGATAATTCACCCCTCCACTTT. It is translated as CASSLDNSPLHF. The chain recombines TRBV7-6 with TRBJ1-6; D remains ambiguous. The CDR3 spans 12 residues. V shed 1 base and J shed 5 bases, with 0 bases lying between them. Per germline, CDR1 SGHVS and CDR2 FNYEAQ.

The chain joins TRBV9 to TRBJ1-2; TRBD1 aligns across 8 bases. V trimming: 1 base; J trimming: 5 bases; junction bases outside the gene matches: 4. The germline CDR1 and CDR2 sequences are SGDLS and YYNGEE. The CDR3 contains 14 residues. The DNA of the CDR3 is TGTGCCAGCAGCGTACAGGGGGCGTTATATGGCTACACCTTC. It codes for CASSVQGALYGYTF.